This T cell receptor beta chain emerged from a study of spatial heterogeneity in lung cancer. Study-wide points: Tracking of tumor mutation counts was seen in expanded intratumoral alpha and beta TCR counts. Estimates put coverage of tumor T cells about 7.4% for alpha and approximately 13% for beta chains.

Germline CDR1 is KGHSH and CDR2 is LQKENI. The V and J ends lost 1 base and 0 bases respectively, with 13 bases between them. This CDR3 has 16 residues. Each CDR3 protein gets one entry after TCRdb re-called the 5' RACE reads with MiXCR. Of about 100,000 distinct CDR3 sequences in the sample, 3.5% to 5% are singletons; the top ten hold 21%. Specified time point: sample taken at primary tumor resection. Whole RNA came from tumor, nontumor lung or frozen PBMC and was sequenced without being sorted. This clonotype was recorded at least ten times. Its target is not known. The chain is built from TRBV18 and TRBJ2-7; D is uncertain. This TCR derives from a male donor with early-stage non-small cell lung cancer. The material was lung tumor tissue, obtained at surgery. The CDR3 reads CASSPLIPASSYEQYF. For the CDR3, the DNA is TGTGCCAGCTCACCACTAATTCCAGCGAGCTCCTACGAGCAGTACTTC. The full variable domain, completed using reference TRBV18 and TRBJ2-7, is NAGVMQNPRHLVRRRGQEARLRCSPMKGHSHVYWYRQLPEEGLKFMVYLQKENIIDESGMPKERFSAEFPKEGPSILRIQQVVRGDSAAYFCASSPLIPASSYEQYFGPGTRLTVT.